The 8 T cell receptor beta chains below come from one sample, sequenced in a study of blood T cell repertoires in COVID-19. The data were produced by immunoSEQ multiplex PCR, yet TCRdb's version contains in-frame clones alone and is incomplete. Of 49,000 or so clones listed, 70% to 90% were seen once; the top ten hold under 40%. Specimen: peripheral blood. These receptors were taken from a woman of 80 years or more with COVID-19, enrolled during active disease.

The genes are TRBV11-2 and TRBJ2-5; 7 bases are a match to TRBD2. V shed 4 bases and J 5 bases; nucleotides not matched to a gene: 7. This CDR3 is built from 14 residues. Germline V CDR1 and CDR2: SGHAT, FQNNGV. The CDR3 bases are TGTGCCAGCAGCTCAACGCGGGGAGGGGAGACCCAGTACTTC. Protein: CASSSTRGGETQYF.

The count of this clone is one. The chain carries TRBV5-1 and TRBJ2-3, with D uncertain. The CDR3 loop spans 15 amino acids. With 5 bases removed from V and 0 bases from J, the gap between germline ends came to 13 bases. Germline CDR1 and CDR2: SGHRS and YFSETQ. The CDR3 reads CASSSLGYSTDTQYF. CDR3 sequence (DNA): TGCGCCAGCAGTTCCCTAGGTTACAGCACAGATACGCAGTATTTT. Full variable domain (remainder filled in from reference TRBV5-1 and TRBJ2-3): KAGVTQTPRYLIKTRGQQVTLSCSPISGHRSVSWYQQTPGQGLQFLFEYFSETQRNKGNFPGRFSGRQFSNSRSEMNVSTLELGDSALYLCASSSLGYSTDTQYFGPGTRLTVL.

The chain recombines TRBV6-2 or TRBV6-3 with TRBJ1-1; 7 nucleotides align to TRBD1. Losses at the gene ends were 5 bases for V and 1 base for J; bases not matched to a gene: 10. The V gene's germline CDR1 is MNHEY and CDR2 SVGEGT. This CDR3 contains 16 residues. Here the CDR3 reads CASSRGLQGRNTEAFF. The CDR3 DNA sequence: TGTGCCAGCAGTAGAGGGCTACAGGGGAGGAACACTGAAGCTTTCTTT.

The rearrangement uses TRBV11-2 and TRBJ1-2; TRBD1 is a possible D gene (5 bases). The V gene lost 0 bases and the J gene lost 6 bases, with 8 bases spanning the gap. CDR1 and CDR2 from the germline V gene are SGHAT and FQNNGV. This CDR3 contains 13 residues. CDR3 in DNA: TGTGCCAGCAGCTTAGAGGGGCTCGATGGCTACACCTTC. Protein sequence: CASSLEGLDGYTF.

The chain employs TRBV7-9 and TRBJ2-5; 12 nucleotides align to TRBD2. The CDR3 is 18 amino acids. CDR1 and CDR2 (germline): SEHNR, FQNEAQ (reference sequence). J lost 2 bases, V lost 2 bases, and 9 bases had no gene match. CDR3 nucleotides: TGTGCCAGCAGCTTACTTCGAACTCTAGCGGGAGGGCAAGAGACCCAGTACTTC. Translating it yields CASSLLRTLAGGQETQYF.

The chain has TRBV6-5 and TRBJ2-5; 15 nucleotides agree with TRBD2. From germline, CDR1 is MNHEY and CDR2 SVGAGI. CDR3 size: 15 residues. V was clipped by 6 bases and J by 7 bases; unmatched bases: 6. CDR3 DNA: TGTGCCAGCAGACCCCCGGGACTAGCGGGAGGGACCCAGTACTTC. This sequence encodes CASRPPGLAGGTQYF.

This rearrangement joins TRBV25-1 to TRBJ2-7; 7 bases align to TRBD1. The germline CDR1 and CDR2 sequences are MGHDK and SYGVNS. The CDR3 consists of 16 residues. The junction had 10 bases not matched to a gene; V was cut back by 3 bases and J by 2 bases. The CDR3 DNA reads TGTGCCAGCAGTGATTCCAGACAGGGAAGGACCTACGAGCAGTACTTC. Its protein product is CASSDSRQGRTYEQYF.

This chain joins TRBV19 and TRBJ2-1, with D unclear. V was cut by 6 bases and J by 0 bases, with 9 bases left in between. The germline CDR1 and CDR2 sequences are LNHDA and SQIVND (reference sequence). The CDR3 has 14 amino acids. The CDR3: CASRPGFSYNEQFF. In nucleotides, the CDR3 is TGTGCCAGTAGGCCCGGGTTCTCCTACAATGAGCAGTTCTTC.